The 5 T cell receptor beta chains reported below all come from one sample, sequenced in a study of blood T cell repertoires in COVID-19. This table comes from immunoSEQ multiplex PCR, and its TCRdb copy is limited to in-frame clones, with some not included. The sample gives fewer than 250,000 clones, roughly 80% of which show up once; approximately 3% is in the top ten. The sequenced sample consisted of PBMCs or T cells enriched from blood (not recorded which). These receptors all come from a woman aged 30 to 39 who had recovered from COVID-19.

This clone was recorded once. This chain links TRBV30 with TRBJ1-4; 8 bases line up with TRBD1. The CDR3 spans 13 residues. Trimming took 4 bases from V and 9 from J; bases not matched to a gene: 7. Germline V gives CDR1 GTSNPN, CDR2 SVGIG (reference sequence). The CDR3 is CAWTRTGFKKLFF. The CDR3 nucleotides read TGTGCCTGGACCAGGACAGGGTTTAAAAAACTGTTTTTT.

The gene calls are TRBV5-4 and TRBJ2-5; the D gene is possibly TRBD1 (6 bases). The length of the CDR3 is 17 residues. Trimming pared 1 base from V and 2 bases from J, leaving 18 bases between. CDR1 is SGHNT, CDR2 YYREEE, per germline (reference sequence). The CDR3 region has the DNA TGTGCCAGCAGCTTGTTGGGTCAAGGACAGCGACAAGAGACCCAGTACTTC. As protein: CASSLLGQGQRQETQYF.

This chain connects TRBV7-2 to TRBJ2-5, with TRBD2 identical over 10 bases. Trimming at V came to 5 bases and at J to 13 bases, leaving 13 bases not matched to a gene. Germline V gene lookup returns CDR1 SGHTA and CDR2 FQGNSA. The length of the CDR3 is 14 residues. For the CDR3, the DNA is TGTGCCAGCAGCGCCCCCGCTAGCGGGGGCCGAGCGTACTTC. The encoded protein is CASSAPASGGRAYF.

This sequence joins TRBV19 and TRBJ1-1; D might be TRBD1 (5 bases). Germline loops: CDR1 LNHDA, CDR2 SQIVND (reference sequence). This CDR3 has 12 residues. Trimming shortened V by 8 bases and J by 1 base, and 8 bases separated the two germline ends. CDR3 coding DNA: TGTGCCAGTCTCAGGGCGAACACTGAAGCTTTCTTT. Translating it yields CASLRANTEAFF. Full variable domain (remainder filled in from reference TRBV19 and TRBJ1-1): DGGITQSPKYLFRKEGQNVTLSCEQNLNHDAMYWYRQDPGQGLRLIYYSQIVNDFQKGDIAEGYSVSREKKESFPLTVTSAQKNPTAFYLCASLRANTEAFFGQGTRLTVV.

This clone has more than one count but fewer than ten. The chain combines TRBV11-2 with TRBJ2-7, with TRBD2 matching over 9 bases. CDR1 SGHAT and CDR2 FQNNGV come from the germline V gene. Trimming took 4 bases from V and 2 from J; bases not matched to a gene: 9. The CDR3 consists of 16 residues. Here the CDR3 DNA reads TGTGCCAGCAGCTCCGCTAGCGGGGATATAACCTACGAGCAGTACTTC. This gives the protein CASSSASGDITYEQYF. The full variable domain, in which reference TRBV11-2 and TRBJ2-7 provide the parts outside the CDR3, is EAGVAQSPRYKIIEKRQSVAFWCNPISGHATLYWYQQILGQGPKLLIQFQNNGVVDDSQLPKDRFSAERLKGVDSTLKIQPAKLEDSAVYLCASSSASGDITYEQYFGPGTRLTVT.